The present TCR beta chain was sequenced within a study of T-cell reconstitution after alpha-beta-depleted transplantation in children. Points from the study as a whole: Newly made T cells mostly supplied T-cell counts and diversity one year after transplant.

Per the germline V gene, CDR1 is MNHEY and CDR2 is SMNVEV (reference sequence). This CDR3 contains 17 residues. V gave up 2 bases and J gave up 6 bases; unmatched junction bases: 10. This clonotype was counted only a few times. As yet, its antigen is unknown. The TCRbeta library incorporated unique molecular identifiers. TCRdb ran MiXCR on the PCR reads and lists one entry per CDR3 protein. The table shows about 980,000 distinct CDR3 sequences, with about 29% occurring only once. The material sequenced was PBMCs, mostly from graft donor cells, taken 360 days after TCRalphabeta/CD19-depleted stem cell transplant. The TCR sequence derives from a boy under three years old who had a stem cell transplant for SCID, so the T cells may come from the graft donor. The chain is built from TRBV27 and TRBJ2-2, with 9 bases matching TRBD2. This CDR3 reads CASSLNWRGGIAGELFF. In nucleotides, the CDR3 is TGTGCCAGCAGTTTAAATTGGCGGGGGGGGATTGCCGGGGAGCTGTTTTTT.